The 13 T cell receptor beta chains below were found in one sample sequenced in a study of CD8 T cells in Susac syndrome. Roughly 0.45 to 1 ug RNA was reverse transcribed with random hexamers. TCRdb passed the immunoSEQ multiplex PCR reads through MiXCR, listing each CDR3 protein once. Seen here are hundreds of thousands of distinct CDR3 sequences, about 94% observed once, and the top ten hold 0.15% to 0.2%. Sequenced: CD4+ T cells from PBMCs. Receptors were obtained from a human donor with Susac syndrome.

A remark on this clonotype: An end of the junction differs from the germline gene, which may be a read error. This sequence joins TRBV29-1 and TRBJ1-5, with 11 positions matching TRBD1. The CDR3 sequence is 15 residues long. Germline V lookup: CDR1 SQVTM, CDR2 ANQGSEA. CDR3 protein: CSVGTGGHSNQPQLF. CDR3 coding DNA: TGCAGCGTTGGGACAGGGGGCCATAGCAATCAGCCCCAGCTTTTT.

The V gene is TRBV2, the J gene TRBJ1-1; perhaps TRBD1 as D (5 bases). V was cut by 4 bases and J by 0 bases, with 15 bases left in between. CDR1 is SNHLY and CDR2 is FYNNEI in the germline V gene. This CDR3 has 16 amino acids. The CDR3: CASSGRRQKMNTEAFF. CDR3 nucleotides: TGTGCCAGCAGTGGCAGGCGACAGAAAATGAACACTGAAGCTTTCTTT.

The CDR3, as DNA: TGTGCCAGCAGCAGCGGACGAGGGGGCGCGTCCAAAAACATTCAGTACTTC. This sequence encodes CASSSGRGGASKNIQYF. V usage is TRBV5-4 and J usage is TRBJ2-4, with TRBD1 identical over 7 bases. After removal of 4 bases from V and 2 bases from J, the junction contained 12 bases not matched to a gene. Germline lookup yields CDR1 SGHNT and CDR2 YYREEE (reference sequence). The CDR3 length is 17 residues.

This clonotype was seen a few times. The chain employs TRBV6-5 and TRBJ1-2; the match to TRBD1 covers 9 bases. Germline CDR1 and CDR2: MNHEY and SVGAGI. CDR3 length equals 14 residues. V shed 4 bases and J 2 bases; nucleotides not matched to a gene: 2. The CDR3 nucleotides read TGTGCCAGCAGTTCGACAGGGGGAAACTATGGCTACACCTTC. This sequence encodes CASSSTGGNYGYTF.

The chain joins TRBV6-1 to TRBJ1-5; D is ambiguous. The CDR3 has 14 residues. CDR1 and CDR2 (germline): MNHNS, SASEGT. Between the trimmed V and J ends, which lost 3 bases and 11 bases, there was a span of 17 bases. CDR3 region: CASSEDWLSAAQHF. CDR3 coding DNA: TGTGCCAGCAGTGAGGACTGGTTATCAGCGGCCCAGCATTTT.

This clonotype appeared once. The rearrangement uses TRBV7-9 and TRBJ2-4; TRBD2 matches 7 bases. CDR3 length: 11 amino acids. V shed 5 bases, J shed 8 bases, and the junction held 0 bases outside the gene matches. Per germline, CDR1 SEHNR and CDR2 FQNEAQ (reference sequence). The CDR3 nucleotides read TGTGCCAGCAGCCGGGGGGACATTCAGTACTTC. It specifies CASSRGDIQYF. Full variable domain (rest looked up from reference TRBV7-9 and TRBJ2-4): DTGVSQNPRHKITKRGQNVTFRCDPISEHNRLYWYRQTLGQGPEFLTYFQNEAQLEKSRLLSDRFSAERPKGSFSTLEIQRTEQGDSAMYLCASSRGDIQYFGAGTRLSVL.

As DNA, the CDR3 is TGTGCCAGCAGTTTTATCTACAGGGAGGGCAATCAGCCCCAGCATTTT. It is translated as CASSFIYREGNQPQHF. The chain carries TRBV12-3 or TRBV12-4 and TRBJ1-5, with D maybe TRBD1 (6 bases). This CDR3 has 16 residues. V was clipped by 3 bases and J by 2 bases, with 14 bases between them.

The V gene is TRBV20-1, the J gene TRBJ2-7; D is undetermined. This CDR3 comprises 12 residues. The V gene's germline CDR1 is DFQATT and CDR2 SNEGSKA (reference sequence). V was pared by 1 base and J by 0 bases, with 4 bases between. This CDR3 is CSARAPSYEQYF. DNA for the CDR3: TGCAGTGCTAGAGCCCCCTCCTACGAGCAGTACTTC.

The gene calls are TRBV15 and TRBJ2-7; TRBD1 is a possible D gene (5 bases). The germline V gene has CDR1 LNHNV and CDR2 YYDKDF (reference sequence). The germline V and J ends were trimmed by 1 base and 0 bases, with 19 bases remaining between them. This CDR3 comprises 18 residues. The CDR3 sequence: CATSRVIAADTPSYEQYF. CDR3 coding DNA: TGTGCCACCAGCAGAGTAATTGCGGCGGACACTCCCTCCTACGAGCAGTACTTC. The full variable domain, in which reference TRBV15 and TRBJ2-7 provide the parts outside the CDR3, is DAMVIQNPRYQVTQFGKPVTLSCSQTLNHNVMYWYQQKSSQAPKLLFHYYDKDFNNEADTPDNFQSRRPNTSFCFLDIRSPGLGDTAMYLCATSRVIAADTPSYEQYFGPGTRLTVT.

This clonotype came up once. The chain has TRBV30 and TRBJ1-1; D not resolved. Germline CDR1 reads GTSNPN; CDR2 reads SVGIG (reference sequence). The CDR3 loop spans 12 amino acids. Trimming removed 6 bases at V and 7 bases at J, with 15 bases between. As DNA, the CDR3 is TGTGCCTGCGGGCCGTTTAATGGTGAAGCTTTCTTT. Protein sequence: CACGPFNGEAFF.

CDR3 sequence reads: CAWHPPLPAVRTDTQYF. For the CDR3, the DNA is TGTGCCTGGCACCCCCCCCTTCCAGCGGTTCGCACAGATACGCAGTATTTT. The V and J genes are TRBV30 and TRBJ2-3; D may be TRBD2 (5 bases). V shed 5 bases and J shed 1 base, with 22 bases lying between them. CDR3 length: 17 residues. Germline V gene sequence: CDR1 GTSNPN, CDR2 SVGIG (reference sequence). Using reference TRBV30 and TRBJ2-3 for the parts outside the CDR3, the full variable domain is SQTIHQWPATLVQPVGSPLSLECTVEGTSNPNLYWYRQAAGRGLQLLFYSVGIGQISSEVPQNLSASRPQDRQFILSSKKLLLSDSGFYLCAWHPPLPAVRTDTQYFGPGTRLTVL.

The V and J genes are TRBV7-2 and TRBJ1-2, with a tentative D call TRBD1 (5 bases). Germline-derived CDR1 and CDR2 are SGHTA and FQGNSA. The CDR3 length is 13 residues. V was trimmed by 8 bases and J by 4 bases, leaving 14 bases between them. The CDR3 DNA reads as TGTGCCAGCCCAACCCGTGACAGCTATGGCTACACCTTC. This encodes CASPTRDSYGYTF.

This clonotype was seen a handful of times. The chain links TRBV5-1 to TRBJ2-5, with D possibly matching TRBD1 (6 bases). Per the germline V gene, CDR1 is SGHRS and CDR2 is YFSETQ. Trimming took 5 bases from V and 0 from J, leaving 8 bases between them. The CDR3 loop spans 13 amino acids. The CDR3 region is CASREGDQETQYF. CDR3 in DNA: TGCGCCAGCAGAGAGGGGGACCAAGAGACCCAGTACTTC. The full variable domain, its missing parts supplied by reference TRBV5-1 and TRBJ2-5, is KAGVTQTPRYLIKTRGQQVTLSCSPISGHRSVSWYQQTPGQGLQFLFEYFSETQRNKGNFPGRFSGRQFSNSRSEMNVSTLELGDSALYLCASREGDQETQYFGPGTRLLVL.